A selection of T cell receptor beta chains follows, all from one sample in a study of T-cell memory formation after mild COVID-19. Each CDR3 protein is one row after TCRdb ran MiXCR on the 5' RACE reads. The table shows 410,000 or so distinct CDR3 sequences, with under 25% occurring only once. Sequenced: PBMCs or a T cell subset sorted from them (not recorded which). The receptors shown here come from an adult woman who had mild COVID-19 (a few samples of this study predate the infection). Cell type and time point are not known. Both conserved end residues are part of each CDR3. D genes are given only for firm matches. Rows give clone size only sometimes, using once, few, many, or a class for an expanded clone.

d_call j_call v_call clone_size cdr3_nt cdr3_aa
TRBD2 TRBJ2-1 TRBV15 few TGTGCCACCAGCAGCCCGGCAGGGCTAGCGGGGGGGGATGAGCAGTTCTTC CATSSPAGLAGGDEQFF
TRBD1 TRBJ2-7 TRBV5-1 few TGCGCCAGCAGCTGGGCAGGGGGCCCCTACGAGCAGTACTTC CASSWAGGPYEQYF
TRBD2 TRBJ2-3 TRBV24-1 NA TGTGCCACCAGTGATACTAGCGGGAGAGGGACAGATACGCAGTATTTT CATSDTSGRGTDTQYF
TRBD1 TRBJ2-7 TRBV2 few TGTGCCAGCAGTGAACAGGGGGCTACCTACGAGCAGTACTTC CASSEQGATYEQYF
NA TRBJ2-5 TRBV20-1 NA TGCAGTGCTAGAGTTAATAGCGTCTTGCCAGAGACCCAGTACTTC CSARVNSVLPETQYF
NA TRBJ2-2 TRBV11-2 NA TGTGCCAGCAGCTCGTCACGAACAATGGGGGAGCTGTTTTTT CASSSSRTMGELFF
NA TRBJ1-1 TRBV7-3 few TGTGCCAGCAGCTTAGACATGTTCACTGAAGCTTTCTTT CASSLDMFTEAFF
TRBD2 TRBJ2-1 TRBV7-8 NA TGTGCCAGCACCTACGGACTAGCGGGACCCCTCTCCTACAATGAGCAGTTCTTC CASTYGLAGPLSYNEQFF
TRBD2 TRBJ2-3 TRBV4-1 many TGCGCCAGCAGCCAGGGGCTAGCGGGGGGGCGGACAGATACGCAGTATTTT CASSQGLAGGRTDTQYF
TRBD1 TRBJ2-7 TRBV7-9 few TGTGCCAGCAGCCTAAGGACAGGCTTCGAGCAGTACTTC CASSLRTGFEQYF
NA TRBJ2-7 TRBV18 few TGTGCCAGCTCTCCGCTCCTGGGGTGGGACTCCTACGAGCAGTACTTC CASSPLLGWDSYEQYF
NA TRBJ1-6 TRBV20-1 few TGCAGTGCCCTCCGGGACACAAGGGGTTCACCCCTCCACTTT CSALRDTRGSPLHF
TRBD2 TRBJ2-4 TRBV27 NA TGTGCCAGCAGTTTGCGGCGGGGGGTAAACATTCAGTACTTC CASSLRRGVNIQYF
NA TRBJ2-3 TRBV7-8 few TGTGCCAGCAGCTTATTTACGACTAGCACAGATACGCAGTATTTT CASSLFTTSTDTQYF
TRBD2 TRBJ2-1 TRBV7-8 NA TGTGCCAGCAGTTTGAGGACTAGCGGGAGCCTCTACAATGAGCAGTTCTTC CASSLRTSGSLYNEQFF
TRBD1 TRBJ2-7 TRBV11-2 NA TGTGCCAGCAGCTTAGGGACAGGGCTCCAGTACTTC CASSLGTGLQYF
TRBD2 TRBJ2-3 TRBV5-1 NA TGCGCCAGCAGCGGCGGACTAGCGGGCACAGATACGCAGTATTTT CASSGGLAGTDTQYF
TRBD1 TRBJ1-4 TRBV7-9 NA TGTGCCAGCAGCTTAGTCGCGACAGGGAGAGATGAAAAACTGTTTTTT CASSLVATGRDEKLFF
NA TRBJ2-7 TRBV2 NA TGTGCCAGCATAAGGGGGAGGATGGGCCACAGCTCCTACGAGCAGTACTTC CASIRGRMGHSSYEQYF
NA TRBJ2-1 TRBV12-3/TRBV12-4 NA TGTGCCAGCAGTTATTCACTATCGAATGAGCAGTTCTTC CASSYSLSNEQFF
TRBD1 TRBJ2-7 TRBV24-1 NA TGTGCCACCAGTGATGCCGGGACAGGGGGTCACGAGCAGTACTTC CATSDAGTGGHEQYF
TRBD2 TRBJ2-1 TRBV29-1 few TGCAGCTCCGATACTAGCGGGGTTTTGAATGAGCAGTTCTTC CSSDTSGVLNEQFF
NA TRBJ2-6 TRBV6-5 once TGTGCCAGCAGACCATCGGCTGGGGCCAACGTCCTGACTTTC CASRPSAGANVLTF
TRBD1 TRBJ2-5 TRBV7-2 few TGTGCCAGCAGCTCCGGACAGGGTCCAGAGACCCAGTACTTC CASSSGQGPETQYF
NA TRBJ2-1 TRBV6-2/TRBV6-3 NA TGTGCCAGCAACGCTTACAATGAGCAGTTCTTC CASNAYNEQFF
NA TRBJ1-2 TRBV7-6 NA TGTGCCAGCAGCTTAAGGCAGGGGAATGGCTACACCTTC CASSLRQGNGYTF
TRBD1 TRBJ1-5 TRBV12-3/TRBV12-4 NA TGTGCCAGCAGTTTGACAGGGGGCGGATGGCAGCCCCAGCATTTT CASSLTGGGWQPQHF
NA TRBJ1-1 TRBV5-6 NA TGTGCCAGCAGCTTGGTCGGACACGGAGCTTTCTTT CASSLVGHGAFF
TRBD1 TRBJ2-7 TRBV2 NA TGTGCCAGCAGCGGGACAGGGGACTACTACGAGCAGTACTTC CASSGTGDYYEQYF
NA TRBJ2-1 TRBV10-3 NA TGTGCCATCAGTGGGCCATCCTACAATGAGCAGTTCTTC CAISGPSYNEQFF
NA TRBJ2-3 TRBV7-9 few TGTGCCAGCAGCTTAGGTGTGGGTCTTGGGAGCACAGATACGCAGTATTTT CASSLGVGLGSTDTQYF
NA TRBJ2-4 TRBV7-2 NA TGTGCCAGCAGCGGGGGAGGGGGCTTAGCCAAAAACATTCAGTACTTC CASSGGGGLAKNIQYF
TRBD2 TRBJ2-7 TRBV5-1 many TGCGCCAGCGGGGAGGGGTACGAGCAGTACTTC CASGEGYEQYF
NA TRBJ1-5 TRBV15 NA TGTGCCACCTCTTGGGGGTATAGCAATCAGCCCCAGCATTTT CATSWGYSNQPQHF
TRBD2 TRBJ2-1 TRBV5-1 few TGCGCCAGCAGCTTGGGAGGTACTAGCGAGTACAATGAGCAGTTCTTC CASSLGGTSEYNEQFF
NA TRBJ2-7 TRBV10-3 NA TGTGCCATCAGTGTACAGGAGTCAACCTACGAGCAGTACTTC CAISVQESTYEQYF
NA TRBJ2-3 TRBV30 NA TGTGCCTTAGGGTGGGGACAAGATACGCAGTATTTT CALGWGQDTQYF
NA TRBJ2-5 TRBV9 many TGTGCCAGCAGTGCTAACCAAGAGACCCAGTACTTC CASSANQETQYF
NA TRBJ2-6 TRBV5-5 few TGTGCCAGCAGCTTGGCCCAGGGCGGGGCCAACGTCCTGACTTTC CASSLAQGGANVLTF
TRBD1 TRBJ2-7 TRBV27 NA TGTGCCAGCAGTTTAATCAGGGGGCCCGAGCAGTACTTC CASSLIRGPEQYF